This note documents a single TCR beta chain sequence. A read error may produce the germline difference seen at one junction end. This sample was included in a study of blood T cells in healthy people across ages. This CDR3 has 15 residues. CDR1 is SGHKS and CDR2 is YYEKEE in the germline V gene (reference sequence). Next came a second PCR, run for 7 to 11 cycles, which used a sample-barcoded 5' primer along with a J-beta primer mix. TCRdb re-derived calls from the 5' RACE reads in MiXCR, one entry per CDR3 protein. The table has 650,000 to 1,000,000 distinct CDR3 sequences, 35% to 40% seen once. Sample: blood. The V gene is TRBV5-5, the J gene TRBJ1-4, with D hard to call. The clonotype was recovered from a young man in good health. CDR3 nucleotides: TGTGTCAGCAGACTCCGAGGCCCCTCTAATGAAAAACTGTTTTTT. It yields the protein CVSRLRGPSNEKLFF. The variable domain in full, completed from reference TRBV5-5 and TRBJ1-4, reads DAGVTQSPTHLIKTRGQQVTLRCSPISGHKSVSWYQQVLGQGPQFIFQYYEKEERGRGNFPDRFSARQFPNYSSELNVNALLLGDSALYLCVSRLRGPSNEKLFFGSGTQLSVL.